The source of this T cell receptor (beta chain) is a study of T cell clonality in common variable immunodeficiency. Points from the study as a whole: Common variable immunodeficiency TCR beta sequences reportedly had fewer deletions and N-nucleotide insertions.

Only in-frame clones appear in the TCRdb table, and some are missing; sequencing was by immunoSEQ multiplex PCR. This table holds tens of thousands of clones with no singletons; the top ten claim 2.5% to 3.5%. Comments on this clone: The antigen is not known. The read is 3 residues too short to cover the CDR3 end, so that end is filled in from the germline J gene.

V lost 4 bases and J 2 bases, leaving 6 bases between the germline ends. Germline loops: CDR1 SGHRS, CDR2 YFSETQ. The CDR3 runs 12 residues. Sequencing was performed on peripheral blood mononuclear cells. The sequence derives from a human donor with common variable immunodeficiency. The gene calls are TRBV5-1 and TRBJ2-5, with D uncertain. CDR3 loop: CASSAPQETQYF. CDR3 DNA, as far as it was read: TGCGCCAGCAGCGCGCCGCAAGAGACC.